This T cell receptor (beta chain) was captured by sequencing in a study of early T cells in non-severe SARS-CoV-2 infection. Trimming stripped 4 bases from V and 5 bases from J, with 18 bases between. The germline V gene has CDR1 SGHRS and CDR2 YFSETQ. The CDR3 totals 15 residues. This clonotype was seen more than once but under ten times. The target antigen is unknown. The study, taken as a whole, reports: Comparison of clonotypes with VDJdb favored anti-spike CD8 responses while missing private and CD4 specificities.

Unique molecular identifiers were attached to individual cDNA molecules. TCRdb redid the calling of the 5' RACE reads with MiXCR, one entry per CDR3 protein. The sample has approximately 69,000 distinct CDR3 sequences; roughly 11% are singletons. This clonotype originated in an adult who was a healthcare worker with PCR-confirmed SARS-CoV-2 infection or an uninfected control (not recorded which). Sequenced material: whole blood, taken at baseline. The gene calls are TRBV5-1 and TRBJ1-2, with D possibly being TRBD1 (6 bases). CDR3 DNA: TGCGCCAGCAGCCTCCGGCGGACAGCTGCTTATGGCTACACCTTC. Protein: CASSLRRTAAYGYTF.